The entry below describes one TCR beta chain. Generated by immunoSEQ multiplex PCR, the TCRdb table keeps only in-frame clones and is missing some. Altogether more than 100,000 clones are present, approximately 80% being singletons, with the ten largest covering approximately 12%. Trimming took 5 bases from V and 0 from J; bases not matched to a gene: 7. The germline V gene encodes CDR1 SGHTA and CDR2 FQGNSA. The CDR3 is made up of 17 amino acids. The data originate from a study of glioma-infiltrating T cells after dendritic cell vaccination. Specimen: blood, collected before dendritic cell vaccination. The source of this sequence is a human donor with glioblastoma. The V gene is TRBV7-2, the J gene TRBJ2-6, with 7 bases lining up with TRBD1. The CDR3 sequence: CASSPGQSLSGANVLTF. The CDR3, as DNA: TGTGCCAGCAGCCCGGGACAGTCTCTCTCTGGGGCCAACGTCCTGACTTTC.